This T cell receptor (beta chain) was sequenced in a study of human T cells and chemical hapten exposure. This clonotype occurred many times. One entry per CDR3 protein results from TCRdb running MiXCR on the RACE reads. The data contain about 120,000 distinct CDR3 sequences, around 15% of them singletons. Time point: patch test 1, 2 weeks after DPC sensitization. Treatment specified: therapeutic diphenylcyclopropenone sensitization with weekly scalp DPC. The germline V and J ends were trimmed by 3 bases and 3 bases, with 8 bases remaining between them. The germline V gene encodes CDR1 DFQATT and CDR2 SNEGSKA (reference sequence). CDR3 length equals 12 residues.

Here the sequenced sample was whole blood, taken in connection with sensitization to the hapten diphenylcyclopropenone (DPC). This chain joins TRBV20-1 and TRBJ1-1, with D perhaps TRBD1 (6 bases). This clonotype originated in a man aged 18 to 35 with alopecia areata. Some clones in this sample may be carry-over from other donors' samples. The CDR3 sequence is CSARRGDTEAFF. CDR3 nucleotides: TGCAGTGCTAGGAGGGGGGACACTGAAGCTTTCTTT.